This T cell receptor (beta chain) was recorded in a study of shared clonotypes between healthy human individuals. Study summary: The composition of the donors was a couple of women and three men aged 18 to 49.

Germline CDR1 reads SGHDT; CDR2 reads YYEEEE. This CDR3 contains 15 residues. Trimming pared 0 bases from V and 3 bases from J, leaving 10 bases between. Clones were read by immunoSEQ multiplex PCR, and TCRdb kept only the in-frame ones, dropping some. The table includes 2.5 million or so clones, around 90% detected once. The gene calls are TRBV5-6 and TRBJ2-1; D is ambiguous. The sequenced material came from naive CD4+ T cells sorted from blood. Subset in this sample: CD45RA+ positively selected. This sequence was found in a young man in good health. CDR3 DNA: TGTGCCAGCAGCTTGGGGACCATCATCTACAATGAGCAGTTCTTC. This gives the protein CASSLGTIIYNEQFF.